This TCR beta chain appears in the sequencing data of a study of blood T cell repertoires in COVID-19. At the level of the study: Whether acute or convalescent, the COVID-19 samples came from the United States, Italy and Spain. PBMCs, B-cell-depleted T cells, or T cells provided the cDNA or gDNA that made up the material.

The CDR3 length is 14 residues. Germline values: CDR1 SGHTA, CDR2 FQGNSA. V was clipped by 5 bases and J by 7 bases; unmatched bases: 7. In the source study's methods: Using reference gene primer amplification, nucleated cell counts were estimated. Generated by immunoSEQ multiplex PCR, the TCRdb table keeps only in-frame clones and is missing some. The V and J calls and the clone size are those of that table, but D and trimming were determined from the DNA. Here the sample spans some 260,000 clones, 70% to 90% being singletons. V gene TRBV7-2 combines with J gene TRBJ1-4; 7 bases map to TRBD1. What was sequenced was peripheral blood. This receptor was identified in a woman aged 40-49 years who had recovered from COVID-19. CDR3 DNA: TGTGCCAGCAGCCCTCGGACAGGAAGTGAAAAACTGTTTTTT. Translated, it gives CASSPRTGSEKLFF.